One and the same sample provided the 7 T cell receptor beta chains below, sequenced in a study of blood T cell repertoires in COVID-19. Assay used: immunoSEQ multiplex PCR; TCRdb lists only in-frame clones, some missing. Among roughly 73,000 clones listed, 87% were seen once. The sequencing input was peripheral blood. The origin of the receptors is a woman aged 80 or over with active or convalescent COVID-19.

V and J are TRBV7-2 and TRBJ1-5; D is unclear. CDR1 is SGHTA, CDR2 FQGNSA, per germline. V was pared by 5 bases and J by 6 bases, with 11 bases between. The CDR3 loop spans 13 amino acids. The CDR3: CASSPQYGQPQHF. In DNA form, the CDR3 reads TGTGCCAGCAGCCCACAGTACGGTCAGCCCCAGCATTTT.

The chain employs TRBV6-5 and TRBJ2-7; TRBD1 might be the D (6 bases). Trimming took off 5 bases at V and 6 bases at J, with 14 bases between the two ends. Germline-derived CDR1 and CDR2 are MNHEY and SVGAGI. The CDR3 totals 13 residues. CDR3 in DNA: TGTGCCAGCAGTAAACAACAGGGTTTCGAGCAGTACTTC. Its translation: CASSKQQGFEQYF.

This clone has more than one count but fewer than ten. The chain uses TRBV5-3 and TRBJ2-7, with D tentatively TRBD2 (7 bases). TRBV5-3 carries the ORF label, with uncertain function. The length of the CDR3 is 17 residues. V lost 1 base and J 2 bases, leaving 19 bases between the germline ends. CDR3 in amino acids: CARSLTLRGPQAYEQYF. CDR3 coding DNA: TGTGCCAGAAGCTTGACCTTGCGGGGGCCCCAAGCCTACGAGCAGTACTTC.

The gene calls are TRBV10-1 and TRBJ1-2; no clear D gene. The V and J ends lost 0 bases and 4 bases respectively, with 6 bases between them. CDR1 and CDR2 (germline): WNHNN, SYGVQD (reference sequence). The CDR3 spans 13 residues. This chain's CDR3 is CASSESATYGYTF. The CDR3 DNA follows: TGCGCCAGCAGTGAGTCGGCAACCTATGGCTACACCTTC.

This chain links TRBV18 with TRBJ2-7; D may be TRBD1 (6 bases). Per the germline V gene, CDR1 is KGHSH and CDR2 is LQKENI. The CDR3 contains 16 residues. The V and J ends lost 4 bases and 2 bases respectively, with 18 bases between them. The CDR3 sequence is CASSLGVGQYPYEQYF. The CDR3 DNA reads as TGTGCCAGCTCACTTGGGGTAGGACAGTATCCCTACGAGCAGTACTTC.

The chain recombines TRBV12-5 with TRBJ1-3; D is ambiguous. CDR1 is LGHNT, CDR2 FRNRAP, per germline. V gave up 0 bases and J gave up 2 bases, with 11 bases separating them. This CDR3 contains 16 residues. CDR3 sequence: CASGLVQGLTGNTIYF. The CDR3 coding sequence is TGTGCTAGTGGTTTGGTACAAGGACTCACTGGAAACACCATATATTTT.

CDR3 DNA: TGTGCCAGCAGCCTTACTAGCGGGGGGCCCAGCTCCTACAATGAGCAGTTCTTC. Its translation: CASSLTSGGPSSYNEQFF. The rearrangement links TRBV7-2 to TRBJ2-1; 12 nucleotides match TRBD2. V was pared by 5 bases and J by 0 bases, with 8 bases of the junction left unmatched. Germline CDR1 reads SGHTA; CDR2 reads FQGNSA. This CDR3 comprises 18 residues.